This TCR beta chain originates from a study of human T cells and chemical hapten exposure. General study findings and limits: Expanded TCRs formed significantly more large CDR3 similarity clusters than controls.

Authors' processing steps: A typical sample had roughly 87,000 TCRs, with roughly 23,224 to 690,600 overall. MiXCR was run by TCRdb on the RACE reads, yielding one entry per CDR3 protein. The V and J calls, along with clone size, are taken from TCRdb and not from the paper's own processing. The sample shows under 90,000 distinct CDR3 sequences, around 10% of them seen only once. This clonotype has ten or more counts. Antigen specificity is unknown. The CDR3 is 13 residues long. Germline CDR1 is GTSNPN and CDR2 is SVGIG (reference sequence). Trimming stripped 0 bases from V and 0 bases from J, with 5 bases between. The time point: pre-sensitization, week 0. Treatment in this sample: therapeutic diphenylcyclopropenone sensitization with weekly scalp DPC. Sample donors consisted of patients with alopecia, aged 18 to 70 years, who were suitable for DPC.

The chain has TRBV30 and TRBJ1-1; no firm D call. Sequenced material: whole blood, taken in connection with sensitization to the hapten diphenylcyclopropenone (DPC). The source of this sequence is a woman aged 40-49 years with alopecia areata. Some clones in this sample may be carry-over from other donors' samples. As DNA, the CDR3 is TGTGCCTGGAGTGTATTGGTGAACACTGAAGCTTTCTTT. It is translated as CAWSVLVNTEAFF. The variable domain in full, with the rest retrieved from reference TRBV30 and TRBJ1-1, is SQTIHQWPATLVQPVGSPLSLECTVEGTSNPNLYWYRQAAGRGLQLLFYSVGIGQISSEVPQNLSASRPQDRQFILSSKKLLLSDSGFYLCAWSVLVNTEAFFGQGTRLTVV.